This TCR beta chain was retrieved from a study of shared clonotypes between healthy human individuals (dated by TCRdb to about 2020). Notes on the research overall: The cohort included a few men and two women between 18 and 49 years of age. The study deeply sequenced blood TCR repertoires of about 5 healthy adults to estimate repertoire size and the extent of clonotype sharing between individuals. Per donor, leukapheresis produced somewhere between about 0.8 and 9 billion PBMCs. Libraries were prepared and TCR repertoires were sequenced by different laboratories using diverse techniques, in order to increase sequencing depth and limit assay-specific biases. Overall study outcomes, separate from this receptor: Sampling was restricted to blood, and TCR repertoires in tissues likely differ from the TCR repertoires found in blood. Based on pairwise subsampling, the degree of clonotype sharing among donors was expected to be affected by sequencing depth. The small number of donors limited the genetic and exposure-history diversity represented.

Using the deep immunoSEQ assay, TCR CDR3 regions were amplified from genomic DNA by multiplex PCR. Extracted genomic DNA from each cell subset was spread evenly across all wells of several immunoSEQ 96-well plates, with each plate serving as a replicate. Each replicate PCR for unsorted PBMC received approximately 300 ng genomic DNA, equal to about 30,000 T cell genomes. Ten immunoSEQ deep assay plates were used to sequence the unsorted PBMC genomic DNA. Purified libraries were quantified with a Qubit 3.0 fluorometer, sized on a Bioanalyzer 2100, and re-quantified with the KAPA Library Quantification kit. Each immunoSEQ 96-well plate was sequenced on its own single-read 150-cycle Illumina NextSeq 550 flow cell. Under the source paper's analysis protocol: Because the immunoSEQ output held only junctional sequences and lacked quality scores, the filtering could not match the filtering applied to full-length reads. Sequences were annotated with PyIR, a Python wrapper for IgBLAST v1.9, and V/J genes and CDR3 were assigned using IMGT germline references. Reads were removed for weak V/J assignments (E-value above 1e-6), missing CDR3, stop codons, out-of-frame junctions, or ambiguous translated residues. A V3J clonotype was defined by an identical inferred V gene, J gene, and CDR3 amino acid sequence. To compute the percentage overlap between repertoires, the number of shared unique clonotypes was divided by the size of the smaller repertoire. RTK rarefaction, the Chao1 estimator, and Recon v2.1 estimates of unobserved clonotypes were used to assess repertoire richness. Not all clones reach the TCRdb copy of this immuneACCESS table, which keeps in-frame sequences only. Checked studies attribute under half of the gap to unresolved V genes and leave the rest unexplained. The DNA was the basis for D and trimming; V, J and clone size are from that table. This sample holds about 480,000 clones; 79% were observed only once. 10% to 15% of the sample is taken by the ten largest.

CDR1 SGHRS and CDR2 YFSETQ were looked up in the germline V gene. The CDR3 has 15 amino acids, counting the end cysteine and phenylalanine. Of the read, only the CDR3 DNA is kept; its 45 bases are in frame from base 1. V is shortened by 0 bases, J by 3 bases, and the region joining them spans 11 bases. Worth noting for this clone: No antigen is known for it. Base qualities are not at hand, and no much larger clone is one base apart. Other DNA sequences within the sample encode an identical CDR3.

The donors were healthy, HIV-negative adults with no recently reported acute infections or vaccinations. Only Caucasian adults living in Nashville, Tennessee, USA were represented among the donors. In the unsorted samples, 85 million to 100 million PBMCs were counted, and genomic DNA was extracted using the QIAamp DNA Blood Mini kit. After blood collection by leukapheresis, PBMCs were isolated using Ficoll-Histopaque density gradient centrifugation and then cryopreserved in the vapor phase of liquid nitrogen. This TCR derives from a woman in her 40s in good health. Some clones in this sample may be carry-over from other donors' samples. The source material was PBMCs. The rearranged chain carries TRBV5-1 and TRBJ2-3; a weak D assignment points to TRBD2 (6 bases agree). The DNA sequence is as follows: TGCGCCAGCAGCTTGGAAGGGCGGGGTACAGATACGCAGTATTTT. Translated, this is CASSLEGRGTDTQYF.